The sequence of this T cell receptor beta chain was determined in a study of blood T cell repertoires in COVID-19. Study information: Material from acute and convalescent COVID-19 was sourced from the United States, Italy and Spain.

Original processing notes: Researchers report that nucleated cell counts were estimated from reference gene primer amplification. TCRdb's copy holds only in-frame clones and misses some; the assay was immunoSEQ multiplex PCR. That table supplies the V and J calls and clone size; D and trimming were determined from the DNA. This sample has under 130,000 clones, with approximately 80% found just once. This CDR3 region has 13 residues. Per the germline V gene, CDR1 is SGDLS and CDR2 is YYNGEE. V was cut by 2 bases and J by 8 bases, with 11 bases left in between. The TCR originated in a man between 65 and 85 years old with active or convalescent COVID-19. The sample consisted of peripheral blood. V usage is TRBV9 and J usage is TRBJ2-1; a weak D match, TRBD2 (5 bases). The CDR3 loop is CASSVGEWYEQFF. In nucleotides, the CDR3 is TGTGCCAGCAGCGTGGGAGAGTGGTATGAGCAGTTCTTC.